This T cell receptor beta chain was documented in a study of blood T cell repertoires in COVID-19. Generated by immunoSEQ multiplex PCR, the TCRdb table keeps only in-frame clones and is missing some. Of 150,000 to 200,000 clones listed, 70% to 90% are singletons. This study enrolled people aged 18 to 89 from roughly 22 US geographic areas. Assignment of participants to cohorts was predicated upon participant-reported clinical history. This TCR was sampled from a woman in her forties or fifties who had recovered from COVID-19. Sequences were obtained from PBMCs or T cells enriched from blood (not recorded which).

CDR3 DNA: TGTGCCAGCAGCCTACACGTTGCCGGAAACACCATATATTTT. Its translation is CASSLHVAGNTIYF. The chain couples TRBV7-8 to TRBJ1-3; D is undetermined. Trimming removed 5 bases at V and 4 bases at J, with 12 bases between. Germline CDR1 and CDR2: SGHVS and FQNEAQ. The CDR3 covers 14 residues.